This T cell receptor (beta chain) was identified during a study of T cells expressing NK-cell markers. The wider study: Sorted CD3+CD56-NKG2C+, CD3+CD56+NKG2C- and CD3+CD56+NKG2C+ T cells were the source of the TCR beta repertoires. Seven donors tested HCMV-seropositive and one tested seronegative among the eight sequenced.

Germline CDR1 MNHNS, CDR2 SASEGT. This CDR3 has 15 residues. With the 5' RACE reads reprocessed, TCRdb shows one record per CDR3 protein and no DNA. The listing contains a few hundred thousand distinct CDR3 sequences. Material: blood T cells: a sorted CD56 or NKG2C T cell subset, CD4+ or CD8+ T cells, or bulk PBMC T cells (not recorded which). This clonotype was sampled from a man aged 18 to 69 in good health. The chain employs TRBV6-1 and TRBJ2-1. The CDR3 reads CASKTSRSSYNEQFF.